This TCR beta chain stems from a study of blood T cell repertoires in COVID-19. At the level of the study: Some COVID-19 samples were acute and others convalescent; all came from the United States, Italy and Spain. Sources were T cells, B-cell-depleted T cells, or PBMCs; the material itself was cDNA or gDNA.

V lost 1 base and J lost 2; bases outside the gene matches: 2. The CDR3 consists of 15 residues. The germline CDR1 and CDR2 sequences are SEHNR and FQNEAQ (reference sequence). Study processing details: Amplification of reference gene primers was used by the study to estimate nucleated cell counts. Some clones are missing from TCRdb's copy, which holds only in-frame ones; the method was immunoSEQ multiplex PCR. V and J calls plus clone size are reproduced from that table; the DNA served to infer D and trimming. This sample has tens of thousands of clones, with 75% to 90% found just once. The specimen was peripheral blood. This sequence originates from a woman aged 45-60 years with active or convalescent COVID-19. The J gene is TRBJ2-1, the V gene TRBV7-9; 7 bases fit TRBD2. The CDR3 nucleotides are TGTGCCAGCAGCTTAGGGCTAGCGGCCTACAATGAGCAGTTCTTC. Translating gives CASSLGLAAYNEQFF.